This TCR beta chain was sequenced for a study of T cell responses to AZD1222 COVID-19 vaccine (dated by TCRdb to about 2021). The study in broad terms: AZD1222 recipients given second doses at about 4 weeks or at about 12 weeks were pooled, since spike-specific TCR depth and breadth were not found to differ between the two schedules. Trial participants were enrolled by age into subgroups of 18-55, 56-69 and 70-plus years, and around 150, 29 and 61 TCR-sequenced participants, respectively, were included in these subgroups. A total of about 250 trial participants underwent TCR sequencing, of whom 200 to 220 had received two doses of AZD1222 and some 26 had received two doses of the MenACWY control vaccine. General findings and caveats noted by the study authors: Conclusions about previously exposed vaccinees are limited, since just 6 or 7 AZD1222 recipients were seropositive for SARS-CoV-2 at baseline. The 56-69-year group was small, and its depth increase did not reach significance, likely because of low power. CD4 TCRs associated with the vaccine covered the entire spike protein, and the dominant responses were in regions 160-218 and 743-854. After two AZD1222 doses, both the breadth and the depth of spike-specific TCRs were significantly higher than at day 0 and than in MenACWY recipients. Because no samples from the day 14 peak response were available, repertoires could be characterized only after the peak T cell response. Nearly half of unique spike-specific TCRs reportedly recognized epitopes outside regions mutated in the B.1.351 and B.1.1.7 variants. Most participants were white British and females outnumbered males, and the authors suggested that clonal diversity may have been underestimated.

The CDR3 regions of human TCRbeta chains were subjected to immunosequencing. Per the source publication's procedure: Repertoire TCRs were checked for matches against a reference library of SARS-CoV-2-specific TCRs that had been generated using the MIRA antigen-specificity platform. Breadth meant the fraction of unique TCRs that were SARS-CoV-2-associated, whereas depth meant the fraction of total T cells that were SARS-CoV-2-associated. Using the MIRA data, each spike-specific TCR was assigned both to the spike region to which the TCR was reactive and to a CD4 or CD8 class. Log10-transformed breadth and depth values were compared by one-way ANOVA with Sidak's multiple comparisons tests. TCRdb re-hosts the immuneACCESS table, in-frame sequences only. Its copies lack some clones; in the studies checked, an unresolved V gene accounts for under half of them, and the cause for the rest is not known. V and J calls and clone size are given by that table; D and trimming were obtained from the DNA. This sample lists approximately 110,000 clones; 88% were detected once. The ten top clones hold more than 3.5% of the sample.

Remarks on this clone: The clone's antigen remains unknown. Base qualities are not recorded, but no much larger clone differs from it by a single base.

Interpreted using the paper, the time point label stands for: baseline before first vaccination. Samples from vaccinated people were obtained from the UK trials COV001 and COV002, which included a single-blind randomized controlled phase 2/3 trial of AZD1222 (ChAdOx1 nCoV-19) in healthy adults. For TCRbeta chain sequencing, PBMC samples were collected from trial participants at day 0 and at day 28 after the second dose. V lost 4 bases and J lost 2 bases; the stretch between them is 8 bases long. The germline V gene encodes CDR1 SGHAT and CDR2 FQDESV (reference sequence). The CDR3 starts with the cysteine, ends with the phenylalanine, and has 13 residues. Only CDR3 DNA is held: 39 bases, read in frame from base 1.

Sample: peripheral blood, taken on day 0 of AZD1222 vaccination. This clonotype was sampled from an adult in good health. The chain couples TRBV11-1 to TRBJ1-1; no D gene can be assigned with confidence. The bases read TGTGCCAGCAGCTCGACACTTAACACTGAAGCTTTCTTT. Its translation reads: CASSSTLNTEAFF.